A single sample is the source of the 22 T cell receptor beta chains below, sequenced in a study of blood T cell repertoires in COVID-19 (dated by TCRdb to 2020 to 2021). Library generation was performed with the immunoSEQ multiplex PCR assay. Not all clones reach the TCRdb copy of this immuneACCESS table, which keeps in-frame sequences only. Checked studies attribute under half of the gap to unresolved V genes and leave the rest unexplained. Here the sample has around 170,000 clones; under 90% occur a single time. The ten biggest clones cover approximately 12% of the sample. Sequencing used PBMCs or T cells enriched from blood (not recorded which). The receptors here all came from a man in his fifties or sixties who had recovered from COVID-19.

The chain employs TRBV5-5 and TRBJ1-5; D is possibly TRBD1 (6 bases). This CDR3 region has 16 residues. Germline lookup yields CDR1 SGHKS and CDR2 YYEKEE (reference sequence). V was clipped by 1 base and J by 4 bases, with 15 bases between them. The CDR3 spells CASSLYTGTANQPQHF. Written as DNA, the CDR3 is TGTGCCAGCAGCTTGTATACAGGGACCGCGAATCAGCCCCAGCATTTT. The full variable domain, in which reference TRBV5-5 and TRBJ1-5 provide the parts outside the CDR3, is DAGVTQSPTHLIKTRGQQVTLRCSPISGHKSVSWYQQVLGQGPQFIFQYYEKEERGRGNFPDRFSARQFPNYSSELNVNALLLGDSALYLCASSLYTGTANQPQHFGDGTRLSIL.

This clone was detected a few times. The chain employs TRBV29-1 and TRBJ1-1; 7 bases line up with TRBD1. Germline lookup yields CDR1 SQVTM and CDR2 ANQGSEA. J was trimmed by 1 base and V by 6 bases; bases with no gene match: 8. The CDR3 contains 14 residues. CDR3 coding DNA: TGCAGCGTATCTAAAGGGACAGCGAACACTGAAGCTTTCTTT. It translates to CSVSKGTANTEAFF.

In this sample, this clone turned up once. The chain is built from TRBV28 and TRBJ1-4; 7 bases align to TRBD1. J was trimmed by 4 bases and V by 8 bases; bases with no gene match: 7. Germline V CDR1 and CDR2: MDHEN, SYDVKM. The CDR3 sequence is 14 residues long. The CDR3 here is CASFPGQLNEKLFF. DNA for the CDR3: TGTGCCAGCTTTCCGGGACAGCTTAATGAAAAACTGTTTTTT.

This chain uses TRBV5-6 with TRBJ2-5, with 10 bases aligning to TRBD2. The CDR3 runs to 16 residues. The trim removed 3 bases at V and 4 bases at J, leaving 9 bases unmatched. In germline, CDR1 is SGHDT, CDR2 YYEEEE. In nucleotides, the CDR3 is TGTGCCAGCAGCTGGGGGCTAGCGGGGGTTCGAGAGACCCAGTACTTC. Residues: CASSWGLAGVRETQYF.

DNA of the CDR3: TGTGCCAGCAGCCAAAGCGGTGACATAAGGGGAGGAGTAGAAGGCTACACCTTC. Translated: CASSQSGDIRGGVEGYTF. The chain couples TRBV14 to TRBJ1-2, with D perhaps TRBD1 (5 bases). There are 18 residues in the CDR3. V was pared by 2 bases and J by 8 bases, with 27 bases between. The germline V gene encodes CDR1 SGHDN and CDR2 FVKESK.

J is TRBJ1-3 and V is TRBV5-5, with 9 bases aligning to TRBD1. V lost 4 bases and J lost 4; bases outside the gene matches: 12. From germline, CDR1 is SGHKS and CDR2 YYEKEE (reference sequence). The CDR3 contains 17 residues. The CDR3 loop is CASSEHPGQGAGNTIYF. In DNA form, the CDR3 reads TGTGCCAGCAGCGAACATCCGGGACAGGGTGCCGGAAACACCATATATTTT.

As for this clone: Sequence at one end of the junction differs from germline and may be a read error. This chain links TRBV2 with TRBJ2-3; TRBD2 agrees at 7 bases. The CDR3 consists of 16 residues. Germline V lookup: CDR1 SNHLY, CDR2 FYNNEI. The CDR3 sequence is CASSEESSGAGYTQYF. CDR3 coding DNA: TGTGCCAGCAGCGAAGAGTCTAGCGGTGCCGGATATACGCAGTATTTT.

This clone was observed a single time. This chain links TRBV19 with TRBJ1-2; TRBD1 matches at 8 bases. V dropped 5 bases and J dropped 2; count of bases not matched to a gene: 7. Germline V gene sequence: CDR1 LNHDA, CDR2 SQIVND (reference sequence). The CDR3 loop spans 15 amino acids. The CDR3 sequence is CASSPQDRANYGYTF. DNA of the CDR3: TGTGCCAGTAGTCCCCAGGACAGGGCCAACTATGGCTACACCTTC.

V usage is TRBV5-1 and J usage is TRBJ2-5; 10 bases match TRBD2. In germline, CDR1 is SGHRS, CDR2 YFSETQ. Losses at the gene ends were 5 bases for V and 5 bases for J; bases not matched to a gene: 6. This CDR3 is 14 amino acids long. As DNA, the CDR3 is TGCGCCAGCAGTGAGCGGGGGGGCCCGGAGACCCAGTACTTC. It specifies CASSERGGPETQYF.

The chain joins TRBV5-1 to TRBJ1-5, with 7 bases that match TRBD1. The CDR3 is 16 residues long. The germline gives CDR1 SGHRS, CDR2 YFSETQ. Trimming removed 0 bases from V and 0 bases from J; junction bases left unmatched: 3. CDR3 protein: CASSLGSGGSNQPQHF. The CDR3 DNA is TGCGCCAGCAGCTTGGGCTCAGGGGGTAGCAATCAGCCCCAGCATTTT. Complete variable domain (other parts from reference TRBV5-1 and TRBJ1-5): KAGVTQTPRYLIKTRGQQVTLSCSPISGHRSVSWYQQTPGQGLQFLFEYFSETQRNKGNFPGRFSGRQFSNSRSEMNVSTLELGDSALYLCASSLGSGGSNQPQHFGDGTRLSIL.

V usage is TRBV29-1 and J usage is TRBJ1-1, with no clear D. The CDR3 has 15 amino acids. Germline CDR1 SQVTM, CDR2 ANQGSEA. Trimming stripped 1 base from V and 0 bases from J, with 12 bases between. CDR3 bases: TGCAGCGTTGAAGTTCCTGGAGTCATGAACACTGAAGCTTTCTTT. Translating gives CSVEVPGVMNTEAFF. Variable domain in full (rest from reference TRBV29-1 and TRBJ1-1): SAVISQKPSRDICQRGTSLTIQCQVDSQVTMMFWYRQQPGQSLTLIATANQGSEATYESGFVIDKFPISRPNLTFSTLTVSNMSPEDSSIYLCSVEVPGVMNTEAFFGQGTRLTVV.

The J gene is TRBJ1-6, the V gene TRBV6-6; D gene ambiguous. V shed 6 bases and J shed 5 bases, with 11 bases lying between them. Looked up from germline, CDR1 is MNHNY and CDR2 is SVGAGI (reference sequence). The CDR3 sequence is 14 residues long. CDR3 protein: CASRNGQDNSPLHF. In nucleotides, the CDR3 is TGTGCCAGCAGGAATGGGCAGGATAATTCACCCCTCCACTTT.

The rearrangement links TRBV5-8 to TRBJ2-1; 8 bases agree with TRBD1. Germline lookup yields CDR1 SGHTS and CDR2 YDEGEE. V lost 7 bases, J lost 4 bases, and 13 bases stayed unmatched. This CDR3 is built from 16 residues. DNA for the CDR3: TGTGCCAGCGGGGTGGGAGACAGGGGTTTATACAATGAGCAGTTCTTC. This translates into CASGVGDRGLYNEQFF.

The V call is TRBV9, the J call TRBJ2-5; 11 positions agree with TRBD1. Germline V lookup: CDR1 SGDLS, CDR2 YYNGEE. CDR3 length: 16 amino acids. J lost 3 bases, V lost 3 bases, and 7 bases had no gene match. The CDR3 DNA reads TGTGCCAGCAGCGGTCGGACAGGGGGCGTTAAAGAGACCCAGTACTTC. Translated, it gives CASSGRTGGVKETQYF.

This chain joins TRBV10-3 and TRBJ1-2; D gene ambiguous. This CDR3 region has 14 residues. Trimming took 2 bases from V and 8 from J, leaving 15 bases between them. Germline CDR1 ENHRY, CDR2 SYGVKD. The CDR3 coding sequence is TGTGCCATCAGTGAGCCCCTTTCAGGAAGGGGCTACACCTTC. Translation gives CAISEPLSGRGYTF.

The rearrangement joins TRBV19 to TRBJ1-5, with D tentatively TRBD1 (5 bases). Germline V gene lookup returns CDR1 LNHDA and CDR2 SQIVND (reference sequence). V was clipped by 7 bases and J by 2 bases, with 12 bases between them. The CDR3 covers 14 residues. CDR3 protein: CASTDGGGNQPQHF. CDR3 coding DNA: TGTGCCAGTACCGATGGGGGGGGCAATCAGCCCCAGCATTTT.

The CDR3 loop reads CASSYSGTDTYEQYF. The CDR3, as DNA: TGTGCCAGCAGTTACTCAGGAACGGACACCTACGAGCAGTACTTC. This chain links TRBV6-5 with TRBJ2-7; D possibly corresponds to TRBD1 (5 bases). The germline V and J ends were trimmed by 0 bases and 2 bases, with 11 bases remaining between them. Germline CDR1 is MNHEY and CDR2 is SVGAGI. This CDR3 contains 15 residues.

V gene TRBV5-1 combines with J gene TRBJ1-5, with a possible D match to TRBD1 (5 bases). Trimming left V 4 bases short and J 1 base short, with 12 bases between. The CDR3 totals 15 residues. Per germline, CDR1 SGHRS and CDR2 YFSETQ. DNA for the CDR3: TGCGCCAGCAGCCCGGGGGAAGCAAGCAATCAGCCCCAGCATTTT. Protein sequence: CASSPGEASNQPQHF.

V usage is TRBV6-2 or TRBV6-3 and J usage is TRBJ2-5; tentative D call: TRBD1 (5 bases). The CDR3 is 11 residues long. Trimming removed 6 bases at V and 13 bases at J, with 15 bases between. Germline V gene data show CDR1 as MNHEY and CDR2 as SVGEGT. The CDR3 bases are TGTGCCAGCAGCAATAACAGGTCCTGGTACTTC. It is translated as CASSNNRSWYF.

This chain connects TRBV6-7 to TRBJ2-2; TRBD1 matches at 9 bases. TRBV6-7 is given ORF status, its function remaining uncertain. With 4 bases clipped from V and 4 bases from J, the junction kept 10 bases outside the gene matches. The CDR3 covers 17 residues. The CDR3 is CASSSPRDRVSTGELFF. The CDR3 bases are TGTGCCAGCAGTTCACCCCGGGACAGGGTATCCACCGGGGAGCTGTTTTTT.

The V call is TRBV28, the J call TRBJ2-7; no definite D call. The V gene lost 1 base and the J gene lost 3 bases, with 13 bases spanning the gap. CDR3 length equals 15 residues. Germline loops: CDR1 MDHEN, CDR2 SYDVKM. The CDR3 loop is CASSLSQIPGYEQYF. The CDR3 DNA sequence: TGTGCCAGCAGTTTATCTCAAATACCGGGCTACGAGCAGTACTTC. Full variable domain (remainder filled in from reference TRBV28 and TRBJ2-7): DVKVTQSSRYLVKRTGEKVFLECVQDMDHENMFWYRQDPGLGLRLIYFSYDVKMKEKGDIPEGYSVSREKKERFSLILESASTNQTSMYLCASSLSQIPGYEQYFGPGTRLTVT.

The chain links TRBV5-1 to TRBJ2-5, with D uncertain. The ends were cut back, 0 bases at V and 5 bases at J, with 11 bases in the middle. The length of the CDR3 is 14 residues. Germline-derived CDR1 and CDR2 are SGHRS and YFSETQ. The chain's CDR3 is CASSLGGTKETQYF. CDR3 DNA: TGCGCCAGCAGCTTGGGTGGCACTAAGGAGACCCAGTACTTC.